Below are 16 T cell receptor beta chains sequenced from a single sample in a study of cytomegalovirus exposure and HLA in healthy donors. PCR used 60 Vbeta primers and 13 Jbeta primers. Only in-frame clones appear in the TCRdb table, and some are missing; sequencing was by immunoSEQ multiplex PCR. The repertoire consists of under 300,000 clones, with 80% to 85% occurring once and the leading ten covering under 8%. What was sequenced was PBMCs. These TCRs come from a woman aged 55-70 years in good health and CMV-seropositive.

CDR3 residues: CASRSRDYFYEQYF. The CDR3 coding sequence is TGTGCCAGCAGATCCCGGGACTACTTCTACGAGCAGTACTTC. This chain links TRBV2 with TRBJ2-5; the match to TRBD2 covers 7 bases. The J call may be in error: the DNA end matches TRBJ2-7 better. From germline, CDR1 is SNHLY and CDR2 FYNNEI. The CDR3 covers 14 residues.

The chain carries TRBV6-1 and TRBJ1-5; D remains ambiguous. The CDR3 length is 16 residues. The V end was cut by 1 base, the J end by 5 bases, with 15 bases between. CDR1 and CDR2 (germline): MNHNS, SASEGT. CDR3 DNA sequence: TGTGCCAGCAGTGAAGACCTGCTGAGGGTGGATCAGCCCCAGCATTTT. This codes for CASSEDLLRVDQPQHF.

The chain is built from TRBV13 and TRBJ2-1; D gene uncertain. This CDR3 spans 16 amino acids. Per germline, CDR1 PRHDT and CDR2 FYEKMQ (reference sequence). Trimming stripped 6 bases from V and 7 bases from J, with 22 bases between. CDR3 in amino acids: CASRQTDNPSLNEQFF. The CDR3 DNA is TGTGCCAGCAGGCAGACCGACAATCCGTCGTTGAATGAGCAGTTCTTC.

This sequence joins TRBV5-1 and TRBJ2-3; 8 bases agree with TRBD1. The CDR3 extends over 15 amino acids. CDR1 SGHRS and CDR2 YFSETQ come from the germline V gene. Trimming removed 2 bases from V and 4 bases from J; junction bases left unmatched: 6. In nucleotides, the CDR3 is TGCGCCAGCAGCTTTAGGACAGGGACGGCAGATACGCAGTATTTT. Its translation is CASSFRTGTADTQYF. Full variable domain (remainder filled in from reference TRBV5-1 and TRBJ2-3): KAGVTQTPRYLIKTRGQQVTLSCSPISGHRSVSWYQQTPGQGLQFLFEYFSETQRNKGNFPGRFSGRQFSNSRSEMNVSTLELGDSALYLCASSFRTGTADTQYFGPGTRLTVL.

The chain combines TRBV9 with TRBJ2-7; 13 nucleotides align to TRBD2. After removal of 4 bases from V and 4 bases from J, the junction contained 8 bases not matched to a gene. The length of the CDR3 is 16 residues. The germline V gene has CDR1 SGDLS and CDR2 YYNGEE. As DNA, the CDR3 is TGTGCCAGCAGCCCCCGGACTAGCGGGAGCAAGTACGAGCAGTACTTC. This encodes CASSPRTSGSKYEQYF.

This clone was detected only a few times. Mismatch with germline at one junction end may stem from a read error. The chain links TRBV7-9 to TRBJ1-5, with TRBD1 identical over 7 bases. This CDR3 has 16 residues. The germline gives CDR1 SEHNR, CDR2 FQNEAQ (reference sequence). DNA of the CDR3: TGTTCCAGCAGCTTAGGTGGGACAGATCTTAATCAGCCCCAGCATTTT. It translates to CSSSLGGTDLNQPQHF.

This chain connects TRBV2 to TRBJ2-7, with 7 bases matching TRBD1. Germline CDR1 reads SNHLY; CDR2 reads FYNNEI. This CDR3 is 19 amino acids long. Losses at the gene ends were 3 bases for V and 1 base for J; bases not matched to a gene: 18. The CDR3 region has the DNA TGTGCCAGCAGTGAGCATATGACTAAGGGAAAGGGACAGTCCTACGAGCAGTACTTC. Its protein is CASSEHMTKGKGQSYEQYF.

The V call is TRBV4-2, the J call TRBJ2-7, with TRBD2 matching 8 bases. The ends lost 0 bases at V and 3 bases at J; junction bases unmatched: 10. This CDR3 has 17 residues. Germline lookup yields CDR1 LGHNA and CDR2 YNFKEQ. The DNA of the CDR3 is TGTGCCAGCAGCCAAGATAGCGGGGCTCATGCATTCTACGAGCAGTACTTC. It yields the protein CASSQDSGAHAFYEQYF.

This clone was counted a single time. This rearrangement joins TRBV7-2 to TRBJ2-1; 7 nucleotides line up with TRBD2. The ends lost 2 bases at V and 2 bases at J; junction bases unmatched: 6. In germline, CDR1 is SGHTA, CDR2 FQGNSA. The CDR3 extends over 16 amino acids. CDR3 coding DNA: TGTGCCAGCAGCTTAAGCGCTAGCGGAACCTACAATGAGCAGTTCTTC. Encoded protein: CASSLSASGTYNEQFF.

In the case of this clone: The junction departs from the called germline gene at one end, perhaps through a read error. This chain connects TRBV6-1 to TRBJ2-7; 9 bases match TRBD1. The V gene's germline CDR1 is MNHNS and CDR2 SASEGT. The CDR3 covers 15 residues. The CDR3, as DNA: TGTGCCAGCAGGGAAGGGACAGGGAAATTCCACGAGCAGTACTTC. It yields the protein CASREGTGKFHEQYF.

V and J are TRBV6-6 and TRBJ2-1; D is perhaps TRBD2 (5 bases). Germline CDR1 and CDR2: MNHNY and SVGAGI (reference sequence). This CDR3 has 11 residues. The V and J ends lost 4 bases and 9 bases respectively, with 7 bases between them. The CDR3 coding sequence is TGTGCCAGCAGTTCAGAGGGTGAGCAGTTCTTC. This sequence encodes CASSSEGEQFF.

The chain is built from TRBV7-9 and TRBJ2-1; TRBD2 matches 8 bases. This CDR3 region has 15 residues. Germline V gene lookup returns CDR1 SEHNR and CDR2 FQNEAQ (reference sequence). V shed 3 bases, J shed 9 bases, and the junction held 10 bases outside the gene matches. DNA of the CDR3: TGTGCCAGCAGCTTCCTGAGCGGGAGCTTAGGTGAGCAGTTCTTC. It yields the protein CASSFLSGSLGEQFF.

V usage is TRBV5-6 and J usage is TRBJ2-7; 7 bases are shared with TRBD2. J gave up 2 bases and V 1 base, and 6 bases lay outside the gene matches. CDR1 is SGHDT and CDR2 is YYEEEE in the germline V gene. The CDR3 has 15 amino acids. Here the CDR3 DNA reads TGTGCCAGCAGCTTGAGGCGGGAGCGGGCCTACGAGCAGTACTTC. This encodes CASSLRRERAYEQYF.

The rearrangement uses TRBV19 and TRBJ2-4; 11 nucleotides match TRBD1. The ends lost 3 bases at V and 8 bases at J; junction bases unmatched: 3. The germline CDR1 and CDR2 sequences are LNHDA and SQIVND (reference sequence). CDR3 length: 14 residues. This chain's CDR3 is CASSIGTGGDIQYF. The CDR3 region has the DNA TGTGCCAGTAGTATCGGGACAGGGGGAGACATTCAGTACTTC.

DNA for the CDR3: TGTGCCAGCAGTTACCTCCAGCGGGAGAGCTATGAGCAGTTCTTC. Its protein product is CASSYLQRESYEQFF. This chain uses TRBV6-5 with TRBJ2-1, with 8 bases matching TRBD2. CDR3 length: 15 residues. The ends lost 2 bases at V and 8 bases at J; junction bases unmatched: 8. Germline CDR1 MNHEY, CDR2 SVGAGI.

This clone was observed once. The chain recombines TRBV6-5 with TRBJ2-3; D perhaps matches TRBD2 (6 bases). V dropped 6 bases and J dropped 3 bases, with 10 bases sitting between them. The CDR3 spans 13 residues. The germline gives CDR1 MNHEY, CDR2 SVGAGI. CDR3 sequence reads: CASSGSATDTQYF. In DNA, the CDR3 is TGTGCCAGCAGCGGGAGTGCAACAGATACGCAGTATTTT.